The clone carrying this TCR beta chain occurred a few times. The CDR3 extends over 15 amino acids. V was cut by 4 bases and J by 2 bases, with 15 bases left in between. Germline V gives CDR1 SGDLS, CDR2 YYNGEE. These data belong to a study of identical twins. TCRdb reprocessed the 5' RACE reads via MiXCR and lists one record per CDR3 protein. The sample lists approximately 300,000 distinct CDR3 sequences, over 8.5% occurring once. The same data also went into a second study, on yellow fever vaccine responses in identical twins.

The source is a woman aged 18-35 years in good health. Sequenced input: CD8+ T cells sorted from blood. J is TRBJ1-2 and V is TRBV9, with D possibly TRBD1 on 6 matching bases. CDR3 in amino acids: CASSLRQDLNYGYTF. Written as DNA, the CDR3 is TGTGCCAGCAGCCTTAGACAGGACTTGAACTATGGCTACACCTTC.